These T cell receptor beta chains were read from a single sample in a study of T cell repertoires in cytomegalovirus infection. A single record per CDR3 protein comes from TCRdb applying MiXCR to the reads. The data show a few hundred thousand distinct CDR3 sequences, approximately 10% seen once. Source material: PBMCs. The source is a human donor in good health (CMV status not recorded). Some clones in this sample may be carry-over from other donors' samples. The CDR3 runs from the conserved cysteine through the conserved F or W. The D gene is left open where the match is weak. Rows may omit the clone size; those that give it use once, few, many or a size class.

V gene	clone size	D gene	J gene	CDR3 DNA	CDR3 protein
TRBV7-9	.	.	TRBJ1-1	TGTGCCAGCAGCCCGGATTCCGCTGAAGCTTTCTTT	CASSPDSAEAFF
TRBV18	many	.	TRBJ2-1	TGTGCCAGCTTTTTACAGGGATATGAGCAGTTCTTC	CASFLQGYEQFF
TRBV25-1	many	.	TRBJ1-3	TGTGCCAGCAGTGAATTTGGAAACACCATATATTTT	CASSEFGNTIYF
TRBV7-2	many	.	TRBJ1-4	TGTGCCAGCAGCTCTACTTTTGAGACAGGAGCTACCCTTCCTGAACTGTTTTTT	CASSSTFETGATLPELFF
TRBV7-6	many	.	TRBJ2-1	TGTGCCAGCAGCGCTACTAGGAATGAGCAGTTCTTC	CASSATRNEQFF
TRBV25-1	few	TRBD1	TRBJ1-1	TGTGCCAGCAGTGAGACAGGGTTCCTCACTGAAGCTTTCTTT	CASSETGFLTEAFF
TRBV7-2	many	.	TRBJ2-7	TGTGCCAGCAGCTTAGGAATGGTCGAGCAGTACTTC	CASSLGMVEQYF
TRBV18	many	TRBD1	TRBJ1-6	TGTGCCAGCTCACTGGACAGGGTTTCTTATAATTCACCCCTCCACTTT	CASSLDRVSYNSPLHF
TRBV19	.	.	TRBJ2-6	TGTGCCAGTGTGAACTCTGGGGCCAACGTCCTGACTTTC	CASVNSGANVLTF
TRBV7-2	many	TRBD2	TRBJ2-2	TGTGCCAGCAGCTTATTTGGGGGGGCCGGGGAGCTGTTTTTT	CASSLFGGAGELFF
TRBV29-1	.	TRBD2	TRBJ2-7	TGCAGCGTTGAAGATCAAGACGGGAGGGCCTACGAGCAGTACTTC	CSVEDQDGRAYEQYF
TRBV7-2	many	TRBD2	TRBJ2-2	TGTGCCAGCAGCTTTGTCCGACTAGCGGGAGGGCGGGACACCGGGGAGCTGTTTTTT	CASSFVRLAGGRDTGELFF
TRBV29-1	many	.	TRBJ2-1	TGCAGCGTTAAATCCTACAATGAGCAGTTCTTC	CSVKSYNEQFF
TRBV29-1	.	.	TRBJ1-2	TGCAGCGTTGCGGGGACCTCTAACTATGGCTACACCTTC	CSVAGTSNYGYTF
TRBV7-2	many	.	TRBJ2-1	TGTGCCAGCAGCTTGGGACCCTTTGAGGGGGAGCAGTTCTTC	CASSLGPFEGEQFF
TRBV28	.	.	TRBJ1-5	TGTGCCAGCAGTTACCAGGGAATTCAGCCCCAGCATTTT	CASSYQGIQPQHF
TRBV29-1	.	.	TRBJ2-5	TGCAGCGTTGATCTTCTCCAGTACCAAGAGACCCAGTACTTC	CSVDLLQYQETQYF
TRBV28	many	TRBD1	TRBJ1-2	TGTGCCAGCAGAGGGGCCGGGACAGGGTTATTTAACTATGGCTACACCTTC	CASRGAGTGLFNYGYTF
TRBV7-2	many	.	TRBJ2-1	TGTGCCAGCAGCTTAGGAGCTAGCTGGAATGAGCAGTTCTTC	CASSLGASWNEQFF
TRBV19	few	.	TRBJ1-1	TGTGCCAGCTCAGGAATGTGGGGGCGAGCGAACACTGAAGCTTTCTTT	CASSGMWGRANTEAFF
TRBV6-2/TRBV6-3	many	TRBD1	TRBJ1-2	TGTGCCAGCAGCCGCACAATGCCGAAGGGACAGGGCCATGGCTACACCTTC	CASSRTMPKGQGHGYTF
TRBV11-3	many	.	TRBJ1-4	TGTGCCAGCAGCTTTACAGGAGTTCAGAGAAATGAAAAACTGTTTTTT	CASSFTGVQRNEKLFF
TRBV6-6	few	TRBD1	TRBJ1-1	TGTGCCAGCACTCGGGACAGGGGGGTGACTGAAGCTTTCTTT	CASTRDRGVTEAFF
TRBV5-6	many	.	TRBJ2-3	TGTGCCAGCAGCTTGGTGGTTAATACGCAGTATTTT	CASSLVVNTQYF
TRBV7-2	few	TRBD1	TRBJ1-2	TGTGCCAGCAGTCGAATACCGGGACAGGGGAACTATGGCTACACCTTC	CASSRIPGQGNYGYTF
TRBV7-2	many	.	TRBJ1-5	TGTGCCAGCAGCCAAGGGCACAGTAGCAATCAGCCCCAGCATTTT	CASSQGHSSNQPQHF